Reported below is one T cell receptor (beta chain). What it binds is unknown. V dropped 2 bases and J dropped 2 bases, with 9 bases sitting between them. The CDR3 runs to 14 residues. Germline V gives CDR1 LGHDT, CDR2 YNNKEL (reference sequence). These data are taken from a study of T cell responses to AZD1222 COVID-19 vaccine. Profiling relied on immunoSEQ multiplex PCR, and the TCRdb table lists in-frame clones only, not all of them. The sample shows under 150,000 clones, approximately 92% of them seen only once. Study-wide results and limits: Sampling that yielded the repertoires occurred only after the peak T cell response. Along spike, vaccine-associated CD4 TCRs were found throughout, with dominance at 160-218 and 743-854. Two doses of AZD1222 preceded a rise in Spike-specific TCR breadth and depth.

The chain employs TRBV3-1 (or the pseudogene TRBV3-2) and TRBJ1-2; possible D gene TRBD1, 6 bases. This receptor was taken from an adult who received the AZD1222 COVID-19 vaccine. Sequences were derived from peripheral blood, sampled 28 days after the second AZD1222 dose. The CDR3, as DNA: TGTGCCAGCAGCCAATCGACAGGCAACTATGGCTACACCTTC. This codes for CASSQSTGNYGYTF.